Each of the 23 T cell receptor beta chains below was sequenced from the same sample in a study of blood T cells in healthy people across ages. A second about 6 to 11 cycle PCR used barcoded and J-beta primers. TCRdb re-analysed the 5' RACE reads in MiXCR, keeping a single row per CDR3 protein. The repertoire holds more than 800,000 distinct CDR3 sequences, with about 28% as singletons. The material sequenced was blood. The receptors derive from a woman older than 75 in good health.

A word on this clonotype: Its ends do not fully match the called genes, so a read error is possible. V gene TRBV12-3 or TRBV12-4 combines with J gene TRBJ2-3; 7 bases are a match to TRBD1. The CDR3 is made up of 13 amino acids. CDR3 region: CASSLGGTDTEYF. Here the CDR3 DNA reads TGTGCCAGCAGCCTAGGGGGCACAGATACGGAGTATTTT.

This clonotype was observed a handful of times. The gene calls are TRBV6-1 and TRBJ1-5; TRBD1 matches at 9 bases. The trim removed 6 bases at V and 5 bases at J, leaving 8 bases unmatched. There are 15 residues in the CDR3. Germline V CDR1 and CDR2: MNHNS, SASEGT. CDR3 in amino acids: CASRAGTGNHQPQHF. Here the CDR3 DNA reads TGTGCCAGCAGGGCCGGGACAGGGAACCATCAGCCCCAGCATTTT.

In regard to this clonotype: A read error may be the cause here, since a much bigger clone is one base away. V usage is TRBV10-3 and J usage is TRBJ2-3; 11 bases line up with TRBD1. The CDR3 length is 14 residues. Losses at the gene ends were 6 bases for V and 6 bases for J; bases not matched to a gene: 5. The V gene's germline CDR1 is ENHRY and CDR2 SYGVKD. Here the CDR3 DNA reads TGTGCCATCAGGGACAGGGGGCGCCTGGATACGCAGTATTTT. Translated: CAIRDRGRLDTQYF.

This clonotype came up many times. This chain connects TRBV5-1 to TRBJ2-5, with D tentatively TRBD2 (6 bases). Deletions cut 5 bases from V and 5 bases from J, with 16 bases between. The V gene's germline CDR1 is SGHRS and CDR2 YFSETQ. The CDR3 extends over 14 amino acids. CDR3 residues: CASRPGGGAETQYF. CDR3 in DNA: TGCGCCAGCAGACCGGGCGGCGGGGCGGAGACCCAGTACTTC.

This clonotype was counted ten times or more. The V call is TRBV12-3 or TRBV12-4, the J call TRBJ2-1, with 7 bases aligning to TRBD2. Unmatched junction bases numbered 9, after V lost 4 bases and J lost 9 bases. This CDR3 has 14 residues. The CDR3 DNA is TGTGCCAGCAGTTCTGGACTAGGGTCTGCTGAGCAGTTCTTC. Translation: CASSSGLGSAEQFF.

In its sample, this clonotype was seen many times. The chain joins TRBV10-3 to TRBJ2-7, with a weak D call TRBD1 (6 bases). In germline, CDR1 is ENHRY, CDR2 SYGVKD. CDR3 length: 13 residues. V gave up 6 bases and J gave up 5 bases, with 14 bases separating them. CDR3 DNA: TGTGCCATCAGACAGGGACAATCGGACGAGCAGTACTTC. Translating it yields CAIRQGQSDEQYF.

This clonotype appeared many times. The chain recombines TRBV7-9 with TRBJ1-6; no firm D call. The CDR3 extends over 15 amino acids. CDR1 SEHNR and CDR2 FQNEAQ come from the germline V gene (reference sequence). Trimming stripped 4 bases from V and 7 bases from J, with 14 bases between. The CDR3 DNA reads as TGTGCCAGCAGCTCGAACGACATTCGGAATTCACCCCTCCACTTT. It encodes CASSSNDIRNSPLHF. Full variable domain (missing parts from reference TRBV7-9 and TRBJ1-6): DTGVSQNPRHKITKRGQNVTFRCDPISEHNRLYWYRQTLGQGPEFLTYFQNEAQLEKSRLLSDRFSAERPKGSFSTLEIQRTEQGDSAMYLCASSSNDIRNSPLHFGNGTRLTVT.

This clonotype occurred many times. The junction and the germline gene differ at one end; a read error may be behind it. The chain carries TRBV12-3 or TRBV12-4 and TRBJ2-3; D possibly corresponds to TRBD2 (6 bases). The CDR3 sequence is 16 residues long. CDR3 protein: CASSLGGGVRTDAQYF. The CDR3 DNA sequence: TGTGCCAGCAGCCTTGGTGGCGGGGTGAGAACAGATGCGCAGTATTTT.

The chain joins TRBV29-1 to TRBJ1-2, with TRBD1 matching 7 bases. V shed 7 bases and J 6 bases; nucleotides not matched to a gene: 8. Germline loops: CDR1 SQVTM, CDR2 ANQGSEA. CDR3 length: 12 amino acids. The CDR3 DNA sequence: TGCAGCGCCCGGGACAGCGTTAATGGCTACACCTTC. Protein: CSARDSVNGYTF.

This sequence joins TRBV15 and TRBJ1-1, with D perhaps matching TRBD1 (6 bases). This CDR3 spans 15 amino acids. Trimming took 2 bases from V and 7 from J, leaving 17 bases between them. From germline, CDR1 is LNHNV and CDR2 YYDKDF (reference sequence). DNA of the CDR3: TGTGCCACCAGCAGACCAACCCCGGGACAAGGTGAAGCTTTCTTT. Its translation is CATSRPTPGQGEAFF.

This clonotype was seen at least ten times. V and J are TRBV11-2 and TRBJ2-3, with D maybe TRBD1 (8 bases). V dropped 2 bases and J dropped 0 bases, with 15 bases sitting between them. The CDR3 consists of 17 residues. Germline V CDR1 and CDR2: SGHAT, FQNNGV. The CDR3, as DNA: TGTGCCAGCAGCTTACGGGGGGACAGGATTAGCACAGATACGCAGTATTTT. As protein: CASSLRGDRISTDTQYF.

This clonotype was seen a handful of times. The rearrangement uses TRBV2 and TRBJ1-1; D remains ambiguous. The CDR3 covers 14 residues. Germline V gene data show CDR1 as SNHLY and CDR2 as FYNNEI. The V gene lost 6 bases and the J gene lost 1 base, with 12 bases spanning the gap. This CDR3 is CASRTLAANTEAFF. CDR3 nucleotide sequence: TGTGCCAGCAGGACTTTAGCAGCGAACACTGAAGCTTTCTTT.

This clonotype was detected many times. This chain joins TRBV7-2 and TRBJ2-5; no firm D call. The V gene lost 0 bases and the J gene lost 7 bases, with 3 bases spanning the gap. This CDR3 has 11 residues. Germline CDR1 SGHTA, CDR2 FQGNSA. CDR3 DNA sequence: TGTGCCAGCAGCTTAGCGGGGACCCAGTACTTC. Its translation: CASSLAGTQYF.

As DNA, the CDR3 is TGTGCCAGCAGCTTAAGGTCAGGGGGTCCGAACACTGAAGCTTTCTTT. Amino acid sequence: CASSLRSGGPNTEAFF. V and J are TRBV11-2 and TRBJ1-1, with 7 bases fitting TRBD1. Per the germline V gene, CDR1 is SGHAT and CDR2 is FQNNGV. V was clipped by 2 bases and J by 1 base; unmatched bases: 7. The CDR3 loop spans 16 amino acids.

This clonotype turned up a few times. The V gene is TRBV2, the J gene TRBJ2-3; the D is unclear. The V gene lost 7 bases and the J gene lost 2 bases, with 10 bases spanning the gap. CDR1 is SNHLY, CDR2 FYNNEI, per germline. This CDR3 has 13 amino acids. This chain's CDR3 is CASIRTNTDTQYF. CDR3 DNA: TGTGCCAGCATCAGAACCAACACAGATACGCAGTATTTT.

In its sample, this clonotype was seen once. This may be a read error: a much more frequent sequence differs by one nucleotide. The CDR3 sequence is CASSQEPGQGEKRFF. CDR3 in DNA: TGCGCCAGCAGCCAAGAACCGGGACAGGGGGAAAAACGGTTTTTT. This chain connects TRBV4-3 to TRBJ1-4; TRBD1 matches at 11 bases. Germline values: CDR1 LGHNA, CDR2 YSLEER. The CDR3 totals 15 residues.

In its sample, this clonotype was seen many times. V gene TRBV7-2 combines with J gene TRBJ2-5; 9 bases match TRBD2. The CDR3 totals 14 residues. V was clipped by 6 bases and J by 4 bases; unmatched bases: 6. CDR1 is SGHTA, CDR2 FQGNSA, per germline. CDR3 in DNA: TGTGCCAGCAGGTCCGATAGCGGGGGAGAGACCCAGTACTTC. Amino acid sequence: CASRSDSGGETQYF. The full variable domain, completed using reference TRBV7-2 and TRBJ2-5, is GAGVSQSPSNKVTEKGKDVELRCDPISGHTALYWYRQSLGQGLEFLIYFQGNSAPDKSGLPSDRFSAERTGGSVSTLTIQRTQQEDSAVYLCASRSDSGGETQYFGPGTRLLVL.

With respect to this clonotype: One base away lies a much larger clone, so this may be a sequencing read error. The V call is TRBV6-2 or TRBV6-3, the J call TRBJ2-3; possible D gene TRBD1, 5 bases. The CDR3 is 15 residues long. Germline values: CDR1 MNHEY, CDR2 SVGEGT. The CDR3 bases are TGTGCCAACAGTTACTGGGGCCCCCGCACAGATACGCAGTATTTT. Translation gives CANSYWGPRTDTQYF.

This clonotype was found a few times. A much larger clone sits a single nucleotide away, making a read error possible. The CDR3 region is CSSPLGGNNNEQYF. CDR3 coding DNA: TGCAGTTCCCCCCTCGGGGGGAACAACAATGAGCAGTACTTC. V is TRBV20-1 and J is TRBJ2-7; 7 nucleotides line up with TRBD2. CDR1 is DFQATT and CDR2 is SNEGSKA in the germline V gene (reference sequence). This CDR3 comprises 14 residues. J gave up 7 bases and V 8 bases, and 17 bases lay outside the gene matches.

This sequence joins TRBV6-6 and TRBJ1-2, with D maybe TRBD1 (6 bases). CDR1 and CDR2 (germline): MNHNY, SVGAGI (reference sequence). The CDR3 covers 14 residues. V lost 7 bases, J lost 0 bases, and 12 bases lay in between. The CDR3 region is CASIKGDSNYGYTF. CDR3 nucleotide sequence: TGTGCCAGCATCAAGGGGGATTCTAACTATGGCTACACCTTC.

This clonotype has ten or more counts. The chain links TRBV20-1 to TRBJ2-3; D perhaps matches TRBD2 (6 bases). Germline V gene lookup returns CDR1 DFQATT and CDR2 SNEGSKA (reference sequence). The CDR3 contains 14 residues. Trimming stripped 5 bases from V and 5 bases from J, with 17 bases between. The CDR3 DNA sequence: TGCAGTGCTTCCCAGACTAGTCGGGGAGATACGCAGTATTTT. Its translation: CSASQTSRGDTQYF.

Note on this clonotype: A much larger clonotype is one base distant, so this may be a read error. CDR3 loop: CASSHGTPYNEQYF. CDR3 DNA: TGTGCCAGCAGCCACGGGACCCCCTACAATGAGCAGTACTTC. The rearrangement links TRBV3-1 to TRBJ2-7, with D perhaps given as TRBD1 or TRBD2 (5 bases each). Germline V gene lookup returns CDR1 LGHDT and CDR2 YNNKEL (reference sequence). This CDR3 has 14 residues. The germline V and J ends were trimmed by 3 bases and 7 bases, with 16 bases remaining between them.

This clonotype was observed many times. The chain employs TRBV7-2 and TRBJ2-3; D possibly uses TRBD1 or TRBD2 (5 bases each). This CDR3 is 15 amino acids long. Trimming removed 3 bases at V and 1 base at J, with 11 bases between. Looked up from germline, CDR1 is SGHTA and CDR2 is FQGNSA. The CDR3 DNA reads TGTGCCAGCAGCTTGCTGGGGGAAGGCACAGATACGCAGTATTTT. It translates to CASSLLGEGTDTQYF.